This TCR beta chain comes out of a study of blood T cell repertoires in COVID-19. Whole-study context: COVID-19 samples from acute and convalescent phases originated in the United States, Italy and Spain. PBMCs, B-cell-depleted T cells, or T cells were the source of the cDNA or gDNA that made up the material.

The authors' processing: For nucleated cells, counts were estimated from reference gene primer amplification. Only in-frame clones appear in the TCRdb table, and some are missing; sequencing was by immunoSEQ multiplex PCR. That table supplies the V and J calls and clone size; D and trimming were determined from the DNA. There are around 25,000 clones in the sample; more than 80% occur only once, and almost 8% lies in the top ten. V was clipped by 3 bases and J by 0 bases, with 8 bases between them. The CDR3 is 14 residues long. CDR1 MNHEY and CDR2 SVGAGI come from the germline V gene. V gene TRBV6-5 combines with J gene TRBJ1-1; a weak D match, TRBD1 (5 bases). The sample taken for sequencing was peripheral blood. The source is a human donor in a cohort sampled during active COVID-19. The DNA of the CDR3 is TGTGCCAGCAGTTATTCGGACATGAACACTGAAGCTTTCTTT. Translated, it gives CASSYSDMNTEAFF.